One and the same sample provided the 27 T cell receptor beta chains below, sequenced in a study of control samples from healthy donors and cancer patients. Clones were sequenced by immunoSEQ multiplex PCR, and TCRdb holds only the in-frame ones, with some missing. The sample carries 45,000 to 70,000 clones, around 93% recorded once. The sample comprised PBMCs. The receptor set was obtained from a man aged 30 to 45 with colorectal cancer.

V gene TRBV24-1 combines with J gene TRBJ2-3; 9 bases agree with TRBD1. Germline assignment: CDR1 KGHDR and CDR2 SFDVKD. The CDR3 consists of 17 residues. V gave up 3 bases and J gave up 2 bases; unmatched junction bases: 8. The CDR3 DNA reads TGTGCCACCAGTGATCTCAACAGGGGGCTATCCACAGATACGCAGTATTTT. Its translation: CATSDLNRGLSTDTQYF.

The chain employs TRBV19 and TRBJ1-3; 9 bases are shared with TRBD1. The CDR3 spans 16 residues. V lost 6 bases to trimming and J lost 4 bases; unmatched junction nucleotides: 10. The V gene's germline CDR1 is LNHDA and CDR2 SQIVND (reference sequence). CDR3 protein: CASRLLTGGAGNTIYF. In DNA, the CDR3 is TGTGCCAGTAGACTCCTTACAGGGGGCGCAGGAAACACCATATATTTT.

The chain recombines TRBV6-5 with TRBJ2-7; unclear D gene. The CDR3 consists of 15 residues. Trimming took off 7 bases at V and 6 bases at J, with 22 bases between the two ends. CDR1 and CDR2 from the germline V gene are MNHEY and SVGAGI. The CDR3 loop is CASNPTSPSGSEQYV. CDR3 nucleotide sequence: TGTGCCAGCAACCCCACATCCCCTTCAGGTAGCGAGCAGTACGTC.

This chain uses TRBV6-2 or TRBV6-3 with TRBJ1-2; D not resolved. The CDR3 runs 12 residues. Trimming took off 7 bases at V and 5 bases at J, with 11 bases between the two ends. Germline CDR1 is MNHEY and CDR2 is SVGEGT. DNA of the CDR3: TGTGCCAGCACCCCGGGCGGTTATGGCTACACCTTC. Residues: CASTPGGYGYTF.

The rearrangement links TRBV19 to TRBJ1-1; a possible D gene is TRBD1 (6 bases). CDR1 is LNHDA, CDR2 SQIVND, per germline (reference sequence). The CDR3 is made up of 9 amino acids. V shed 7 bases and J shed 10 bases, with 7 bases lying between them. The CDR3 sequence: CASIRGAFF. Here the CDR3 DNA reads TGTGCCAGTATCAGGGGAGCTTTCTTT.

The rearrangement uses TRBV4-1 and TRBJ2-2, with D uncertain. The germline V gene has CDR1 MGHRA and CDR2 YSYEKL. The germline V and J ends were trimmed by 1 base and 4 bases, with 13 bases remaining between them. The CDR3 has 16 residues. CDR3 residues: CASSQGFPSGTGELFF. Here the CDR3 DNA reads TGCGCCAGCAGCCAAGGATTCCCCTCGGGCACCGGGGAGCTGTTTTTT.

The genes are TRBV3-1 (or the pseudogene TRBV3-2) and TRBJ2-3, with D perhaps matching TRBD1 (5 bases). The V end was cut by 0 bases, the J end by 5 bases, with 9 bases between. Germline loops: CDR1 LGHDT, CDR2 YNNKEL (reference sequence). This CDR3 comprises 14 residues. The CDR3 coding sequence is TGTGCCAGCAGCCAAGAGACCAGGGAAGATACGCAGTATTTT. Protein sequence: CASSQETREDTQYF.

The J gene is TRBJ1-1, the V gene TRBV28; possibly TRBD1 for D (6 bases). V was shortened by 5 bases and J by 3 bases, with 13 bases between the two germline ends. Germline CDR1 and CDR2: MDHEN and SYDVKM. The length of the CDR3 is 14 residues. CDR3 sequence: CASSENRVDTEAFF. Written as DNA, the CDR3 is TGTGCCAGCAGTGAAAACAGGGTGGACACTGAAGCTTTCTTT. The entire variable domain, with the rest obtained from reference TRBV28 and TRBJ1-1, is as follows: DVKVTQSSRYLVKRTGEKVFLECVQDMDHENMFWYRQDPGLGLRLIYFSYDVKMKEKGDIPEGYSVSREKKERFSLILESASTNQTSMYLCASSENRVDTEAFFGQGTRLTVV.

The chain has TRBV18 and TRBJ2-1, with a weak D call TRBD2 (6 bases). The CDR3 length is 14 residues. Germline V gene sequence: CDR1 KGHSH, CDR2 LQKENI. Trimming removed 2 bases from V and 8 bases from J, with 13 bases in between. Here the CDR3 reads CASSPVRDSDEQFF. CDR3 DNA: TGTGCCAGCTCACCAGTCCGGGACTCCGATGAGCAGTTCTTC.

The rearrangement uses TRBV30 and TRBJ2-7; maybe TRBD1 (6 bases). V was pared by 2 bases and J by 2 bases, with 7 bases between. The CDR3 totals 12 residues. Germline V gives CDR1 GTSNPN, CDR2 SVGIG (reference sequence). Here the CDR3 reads CAWSTGTYEQYF. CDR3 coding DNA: TGTGCCTGGAGTACAGGGACCTACGAGCAGTACTTC. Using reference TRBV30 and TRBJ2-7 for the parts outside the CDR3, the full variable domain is SQTIHQWPATLVQPVGSPLSLECTVEGTSNPNLYWYRQAAGRGLQLLFYSVGIGQISSEVPQNLSASRPQDRQFILSSKKLLLSDSGFYLCAWSTGTYEQYFGPGTRLTVT.

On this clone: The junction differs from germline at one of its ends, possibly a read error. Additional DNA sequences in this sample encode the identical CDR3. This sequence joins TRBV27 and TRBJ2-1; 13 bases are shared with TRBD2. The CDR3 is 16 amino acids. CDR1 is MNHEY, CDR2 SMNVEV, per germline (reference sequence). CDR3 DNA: TGCGCCAGCAGTGCGGGGACTAGCGGGACCTACAATGAGCAGTTCTTC. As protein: CASSAGTSGTYNEQFF.

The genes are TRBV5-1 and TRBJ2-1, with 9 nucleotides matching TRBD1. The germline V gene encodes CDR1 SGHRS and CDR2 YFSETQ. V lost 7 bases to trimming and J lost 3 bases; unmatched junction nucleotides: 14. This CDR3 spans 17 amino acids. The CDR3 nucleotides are TGCGCCAGCCAAATTGCTTCCGGGACAGGGAACTACAATGAGCAGTTCTTC. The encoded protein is CASQIASGTGNYNEQFF.

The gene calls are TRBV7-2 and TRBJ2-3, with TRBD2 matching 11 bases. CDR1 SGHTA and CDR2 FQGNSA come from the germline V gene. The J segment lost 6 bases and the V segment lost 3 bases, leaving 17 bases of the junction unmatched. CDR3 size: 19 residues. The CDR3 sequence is CASSLLAGGHRARWDTQYF. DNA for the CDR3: TGTGCCAGCAGCTTGCTAGCGGGGGGCCATAGGGCCCGTTGGGATACGCAGTATTTT.

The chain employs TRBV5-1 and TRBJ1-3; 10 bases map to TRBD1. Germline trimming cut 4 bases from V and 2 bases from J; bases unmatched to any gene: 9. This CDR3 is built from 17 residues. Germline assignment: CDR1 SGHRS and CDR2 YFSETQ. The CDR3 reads CASSPGQGDLAGNTIYF. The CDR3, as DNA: TGCGCCAGCAGCCCCGGACAGGGGGATTTAGCTGGAAACACCATATATTTT.

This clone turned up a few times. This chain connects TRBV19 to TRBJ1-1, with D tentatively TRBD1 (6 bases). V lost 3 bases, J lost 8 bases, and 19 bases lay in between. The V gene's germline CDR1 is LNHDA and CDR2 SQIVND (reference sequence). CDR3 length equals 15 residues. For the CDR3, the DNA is TGTGCCAGTAGTATTACAGGGCTGGCCAGTGGAGAAGCTTTCTTT. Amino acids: CASSITGLASGEAFF.

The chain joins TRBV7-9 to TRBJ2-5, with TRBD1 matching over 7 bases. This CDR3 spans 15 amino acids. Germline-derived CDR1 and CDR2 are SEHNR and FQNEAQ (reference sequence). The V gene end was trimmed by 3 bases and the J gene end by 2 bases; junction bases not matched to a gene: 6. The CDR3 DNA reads TGTGCCAGCAGCTTTAACAGGGGATTTCAAGAGACCCAGTACTTC. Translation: CASSFNRGFQETQYF.

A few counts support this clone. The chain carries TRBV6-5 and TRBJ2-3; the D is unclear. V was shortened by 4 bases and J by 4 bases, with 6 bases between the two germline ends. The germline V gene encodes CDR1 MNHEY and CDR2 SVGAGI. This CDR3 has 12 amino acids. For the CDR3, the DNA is TGTGCCAGCAGTTCAGACTCAGATACGCAGTATTTT. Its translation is CASSSDSDTQYF.

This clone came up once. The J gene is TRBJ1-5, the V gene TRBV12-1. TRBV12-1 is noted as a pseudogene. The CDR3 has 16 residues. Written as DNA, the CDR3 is TGTGCCAGCAGCTTTGCGGAGCGCTATAGCAATCAGCCCCAGCATTTT. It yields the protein CASSFAERYSNQPQHF.

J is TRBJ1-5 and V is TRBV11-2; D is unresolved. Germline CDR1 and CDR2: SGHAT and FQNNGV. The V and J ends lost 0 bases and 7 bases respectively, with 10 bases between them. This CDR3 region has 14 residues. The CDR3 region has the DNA TGTGCCAGCAGCTTAGACCTAGATAGGCAGCCCCAGCATTTT. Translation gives CASSLDLDRQPQHF.

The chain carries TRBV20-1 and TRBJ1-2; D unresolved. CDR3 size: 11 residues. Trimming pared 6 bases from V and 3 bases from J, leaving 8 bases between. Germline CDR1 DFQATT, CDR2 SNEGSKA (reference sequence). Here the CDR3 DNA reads TGCAGTGCACATTTATACTATGGCTACACCTTC. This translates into CSAHLYYGYTF.

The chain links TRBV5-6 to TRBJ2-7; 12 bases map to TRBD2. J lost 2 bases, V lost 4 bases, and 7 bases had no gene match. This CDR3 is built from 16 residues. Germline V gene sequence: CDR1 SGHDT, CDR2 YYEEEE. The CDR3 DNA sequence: TGTGCCAGCAGCCGCAGGACTAGCGGGACTCCCTACGAGCAGTACGTC. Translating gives CASSRRTSGTPYEQYV.

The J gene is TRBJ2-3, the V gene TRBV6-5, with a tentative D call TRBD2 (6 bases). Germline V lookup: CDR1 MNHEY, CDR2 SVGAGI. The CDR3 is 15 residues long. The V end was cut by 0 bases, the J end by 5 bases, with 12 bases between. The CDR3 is CASSYSRLDRDTQYF. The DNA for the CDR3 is TGTGCCAGCAGTTACTCGAGACTAGATAGAGATACGCAGTATTTT.

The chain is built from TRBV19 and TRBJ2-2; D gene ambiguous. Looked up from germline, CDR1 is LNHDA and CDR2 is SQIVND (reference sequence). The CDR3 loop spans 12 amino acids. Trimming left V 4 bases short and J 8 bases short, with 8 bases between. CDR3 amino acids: CASSNLGGELFF. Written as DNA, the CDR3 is TGTGCCAGTAGTAACTTGGGTGGGGAGCTGTTTTTT.

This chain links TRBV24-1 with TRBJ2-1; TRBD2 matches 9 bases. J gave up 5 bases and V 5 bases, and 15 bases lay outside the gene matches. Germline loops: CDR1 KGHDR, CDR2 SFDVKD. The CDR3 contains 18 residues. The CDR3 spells CATSGPGRASGANNEQFF. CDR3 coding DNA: TGTGCCACCAGTGGCCCCGGACGGGCTAGCGGGGCAAACAATGAGCAGTTCTTC.

CDR3 nucleotide sequence: TGTGCCAGTAACCGAAGGGGAAATAGCAATCAGCCCCAGCATTTT. Its protein is CASNRRGNSNQPQHF. J is TRBJ1-5 and V is TRBV19; a possible D gene is TRBD1 (5 bases). The germline V and J ends were trimmed by 7 bases and 0 bases, with 13 bases remaining between them. Germline values: CDR1 LNHDA, CDR2 SQIVND (reference sequence). There are 15 residues in the CDR3.

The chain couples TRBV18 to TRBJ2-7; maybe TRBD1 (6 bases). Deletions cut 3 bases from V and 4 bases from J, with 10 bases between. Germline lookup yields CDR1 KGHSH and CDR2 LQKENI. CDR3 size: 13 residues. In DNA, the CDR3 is TGTGCCAGCTCACCCCAGACAGGATACGAGCAGTACGTC. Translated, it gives CASSPQTGYEQYV.

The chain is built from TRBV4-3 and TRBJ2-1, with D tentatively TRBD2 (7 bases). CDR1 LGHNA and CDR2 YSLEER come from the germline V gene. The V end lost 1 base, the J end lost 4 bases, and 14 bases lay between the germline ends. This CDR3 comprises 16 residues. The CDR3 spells CASSQVRGGRYNEQFF. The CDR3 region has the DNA TGCGCCAGCAGCCAAGTTAGGGGGGGCAGGTACAATGAGCAGTTCTTC.